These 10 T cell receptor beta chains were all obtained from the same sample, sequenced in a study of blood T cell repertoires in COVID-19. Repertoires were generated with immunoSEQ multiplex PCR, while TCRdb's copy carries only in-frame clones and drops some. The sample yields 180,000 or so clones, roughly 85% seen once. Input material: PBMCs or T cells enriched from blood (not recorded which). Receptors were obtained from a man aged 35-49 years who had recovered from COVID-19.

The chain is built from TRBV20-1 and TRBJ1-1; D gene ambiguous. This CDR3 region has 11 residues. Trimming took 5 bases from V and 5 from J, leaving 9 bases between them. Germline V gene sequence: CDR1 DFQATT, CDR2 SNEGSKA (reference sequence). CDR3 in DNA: TGCAGTGCTGCCAGGTGGACTGAAGCTTTCTTT. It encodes CSAARWTEAFF.

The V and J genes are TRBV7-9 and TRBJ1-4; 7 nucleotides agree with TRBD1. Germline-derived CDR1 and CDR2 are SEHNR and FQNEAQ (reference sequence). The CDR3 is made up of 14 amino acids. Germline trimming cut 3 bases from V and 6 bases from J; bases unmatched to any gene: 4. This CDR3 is CASSFTGVYEKLFF. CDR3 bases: TGTGCCAGCAGCTTTACAGGGGTCTATGAAAAACTGTTTTTT.

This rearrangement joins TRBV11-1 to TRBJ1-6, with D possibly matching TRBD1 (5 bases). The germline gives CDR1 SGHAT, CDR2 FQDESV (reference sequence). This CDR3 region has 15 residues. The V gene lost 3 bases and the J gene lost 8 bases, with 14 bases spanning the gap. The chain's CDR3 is CASSFRPGSDSPLHF. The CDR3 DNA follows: TGTGCCAGCAGCTTCCGGCCAGGGTCGGATTCACCCCTCCACTTT.

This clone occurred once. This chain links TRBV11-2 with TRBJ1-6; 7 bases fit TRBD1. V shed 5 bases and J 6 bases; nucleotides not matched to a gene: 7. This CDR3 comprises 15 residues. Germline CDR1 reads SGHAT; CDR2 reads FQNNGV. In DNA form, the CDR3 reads TGTGCCAGCAGCCCGGCAGGGGGAAGTAATTCACCCCTCCACTTT. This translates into CASSPAGGSNSPLHF.

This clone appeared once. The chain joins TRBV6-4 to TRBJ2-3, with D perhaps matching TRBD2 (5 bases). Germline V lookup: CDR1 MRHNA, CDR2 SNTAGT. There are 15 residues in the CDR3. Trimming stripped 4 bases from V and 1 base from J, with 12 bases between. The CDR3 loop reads CASSAQDGGTDTQYF. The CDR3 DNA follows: TGTGCCAGCAGTGCGCAGGACGGGGGCACAGATACGCAGTATTTT.

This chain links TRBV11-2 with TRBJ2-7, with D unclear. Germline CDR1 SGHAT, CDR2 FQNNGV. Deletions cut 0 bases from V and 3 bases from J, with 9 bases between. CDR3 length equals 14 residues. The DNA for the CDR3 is TGTGCCAGCAGCTTAGAGGGTTCGGGCTACGAGCAGTACTTC. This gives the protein CASSLEGSGYEQYF.

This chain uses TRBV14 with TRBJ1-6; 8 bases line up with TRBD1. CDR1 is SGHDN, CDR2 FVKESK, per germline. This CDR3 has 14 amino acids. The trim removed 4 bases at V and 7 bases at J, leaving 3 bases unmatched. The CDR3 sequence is CASSLNRGNSPLHF. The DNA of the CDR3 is TGTGCCAGCAGCCTAAACAGGGGGAATTCACCCCTCCACTTT.

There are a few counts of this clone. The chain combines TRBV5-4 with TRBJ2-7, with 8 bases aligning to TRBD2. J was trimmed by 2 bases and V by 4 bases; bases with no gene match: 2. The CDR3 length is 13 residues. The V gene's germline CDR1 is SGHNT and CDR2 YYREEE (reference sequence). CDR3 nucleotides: TGTGCCAGCAGCCTAGCGGGTACCTACGAGCAGTACTTC. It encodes CASSLAGTYEQYF.

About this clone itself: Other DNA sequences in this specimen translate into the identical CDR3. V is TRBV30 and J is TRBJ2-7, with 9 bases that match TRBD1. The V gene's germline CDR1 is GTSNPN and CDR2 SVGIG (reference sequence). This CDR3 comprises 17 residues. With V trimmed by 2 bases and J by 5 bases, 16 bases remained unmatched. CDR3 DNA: TGTGCCTGGAGTCCCCAAATCCGGGACAGGGCGTTCCACGAGCAGTACTTC. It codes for CAWSPQIRDRAFHEQYF.

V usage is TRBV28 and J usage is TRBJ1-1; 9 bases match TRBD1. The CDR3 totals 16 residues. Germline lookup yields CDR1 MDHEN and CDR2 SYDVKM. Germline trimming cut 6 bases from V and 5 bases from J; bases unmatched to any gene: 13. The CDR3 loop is CASSHATGTGRTEAFF. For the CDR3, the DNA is TGTGCCAGCAGCCACGCTACCGGGACAGGGAGGACTGAAGCTTTCTTT.